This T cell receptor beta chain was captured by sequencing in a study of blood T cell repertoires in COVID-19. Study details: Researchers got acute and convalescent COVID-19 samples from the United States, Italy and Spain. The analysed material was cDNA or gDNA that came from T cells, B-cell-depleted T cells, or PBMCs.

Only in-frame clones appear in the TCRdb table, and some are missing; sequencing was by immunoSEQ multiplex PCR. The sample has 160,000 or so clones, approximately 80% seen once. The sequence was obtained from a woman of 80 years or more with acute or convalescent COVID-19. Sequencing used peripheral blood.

The CDR3 DNA follows: TGCGCCAGCAGCCAATACACGGCTCCTAGCGGGAGGCAAGAGCAGTACTTC. Protein: CASSQYTAPSGRQEQYF. The chain links TRBV4-1 to TRBJ2-7, with 11 bases aligning to TRBD2. Germline lookup yields CDR1 MGHRA and CDR2 YSYEKL. Losses at the gene ends were 2 bases for V and 7 bases for J; bases not matched to a gene: 13. The CDR3 sequence is 17 residues long.